The 8 T cell receptor beta chains reported below all come from one sample, sequenced in a study of siplizumab effects on memory and regulatory T cells. Profiling relied on immunoSEQ multiplex PCR, and the TCRdb table lists in-frame clones only, not all of them. The sample has approximately 120,000 clones; just under 95% are singletons. Specimen: non-Treg CD4+ T cells sorted from blood. The source of these receptors is a human donor in good health.

The chain joins TRBV7-9 to TRBJ2-3, with a possible D match to TRBD1 (5 bases). The CDR3 sequence is 13 residues long. Per germline, CDR1 SEHNR and CDR2 FQNEAQ (reference sequence). Trimming pared 5 bases from V and 6 bases from J, leaving 12 bases between. DNA of the CDR3: TGTGCCAGCAGCCCTCAGGGTGGGGATACGCAGTATTTT. This encodes CASSPQGGDTQYF.

V and J are TRBV19 and TRBJ1-5; D remains unclear. Germline CDR1 LNHDA, CDR2 SQIVND (reference sequence). V dropped 5 bases and J dropped 7 bases, with 9 bases sitting between them. The CDR3 length is 12 residues. The CDR3 region has the DNA TGTGCCAGTAGTCAACCACCCCAGCCCCAGCATTTT. This codes for CASSQPPQPQHF.

The chain employs TRBV7-3 and TRBJ2-1; D not certain. The V and J ends lost 2 bases and 10 bases respectively, with 12 bases between them. The CDR3 spans 13 residues. Germline V gene data show CDR1 as SGHTA and CDR2 as FQGTGA. DNA for the CDR3: TGTGCCAGCAGCTTACTGATCACCCAGGAGCAGTTCTTC. Translated: CASSLLITQEQFF. Using reference TRBV7-3 and TRBJ2-1 for the parts outside the CDR3, the full variable domain is GAGVSQTPSNKVTEKGKYVELRCDPISGHTALYWYRQSLGQGPEFLIYFQGTGAADDSGLPNDRFFAVRPEGSVSTLKIQRTERGDSAVYLCASSLLITQEQFFGPGTRLTVL.

This clone has a handful of counts. V usage is TRBV4-1 and J usage is TRBJ1-1; 9 nucleotides align to TRBD1. The CDR3 consists of 15 residues. The V gene's germline CDR1 is MGHRA and CDR2 YSYEKL. V was pared by 4 bases and J by 6 bases, with 9 bases of the junction left unmatched. CDR3 sequence reads: CASSPPTGGNAEAFF. CDR3 in DNA: TGCGCCAGCAGCCCACCGACAGGGGGAAACGCTGAAGCTTTCTTT.

The chain links TRBV4-1 to TRBJ2-1, with a possible D match to TRBD2 (5 bases). Germline V CDR1 and CDR2: MGHRA, YSYEKL. V dropped 0 bases and J dropped 3 bases, with 12 bases sitting between them. The CDR3 is made up of 16 amino acids. CDR3 in DNA: TGCGCCAGCAGCCAAGATTGGCGGGTTCGCTACAATGAGCAGTTCTTC. It encodes CASSQDWRVRYNEQFF.

V and J are TRBV5-1 and TRBJ2-3; maybe TRBD1 (6 bases). Germline CDR1 and CDR2: SGHRS and YFSETQ. V lost 0 bases to trimming and J lost 3 bases, with 14 bases between them. The CDR3 sequence is 16 residues long. The CDR3 sequence is CASSLGTAAYTDTQYF. CDR3 sequence (DNA): TGCGCCAGCAGCTTGGGGACAGCGGCGTATACAGATACGCAGTATTTT.

J is TRBJ2-7 and V is TRBV6-6; D might be TRBD2 (5 bases). Trimming took 5 bases from V and 3 from J, leaving 17 bases between them. Germline-derived CDR1 and CDR2 are MNHNY and SVGAGI (reference sequence). This CDR3 has 15 amino acids. This CDR3 reads CASSNPLPEGYEQYF. CDR3 DNA sequence: TGTGCCAGCAGTAACCCGCTACCTGAGGGCTACGAGCAGTACTTC.

The chain combines TRBV7-9 with TRBJ1-1; 7 bases align to TRBD1. The CDR3 covers 14 residues. The junction had 4 bases not matched to a gene; V was cut back by 5 bases and J by 1 base. CDR1 is SEHNR, CDR2 FQNEAQ, per germline (reference sequence). The CDR3 here is CASSAGQPNTEAFF. CDR3 sequence (DNA): TGTGCCAGCAGCGCGGGACAGCCGAACACTGAAGCTTTCTTT. The full variable domain, completed using reference TRBV7-9 and TRBJ1-1, is DTGVSQNPRHKITKRGQNVTFRCDPISEHNRLYWYRQTLGQGPEFLTYFQNEAQLEKSRLLSDRFSAERPKGSFSTLEIQRTEQGDSAMYLCASSAGQPNTEAFFGQGTRLTVV.